Following are 26 T cell receptor beta chains from one sample sequenced in a study of technical replicates of blood from a handful of donors. Clones were sequenced by immunoSEQ multiplex PCR, and TCRdb holds only the in-frame ones, with some missing. The table includes tens of thousands of clones, around 95% detected once. Material: T cells isolated from PBMCs. All receptors come from a human donor in good health.

The CDR3 coding sequence is TGTGCCAGTAGTATCCCCGGGATGAACACTGAAGCTTTCTTT. Protein sequence: CASSIPGMNTEAFF. V gene TRBV19 combines with J gene TRBJ1-1; D gene uncertain. Germline V gene lookup returns CDR1 LNHDA and CDR2 SQIVND (reference sequence). Trimming shortened V by 3 bases and J by 0 bases, and 8 bases separated the two germline ends. The CDR3 spans 14 residues.

CDR3 amino acids: CSVAVGENTIYF. The CDR3 coding sequence is TGCAGCGTTGCCGTAGGGGAAAACACCATATATTTT. The chain carries TRBV29-1 and TRBJ1-3, with D possibly TRBD1 on 5 matching bases. V was trimmed by 4 bases and J by 6 bases, leaving 10 bases between them. Per germline, CDR1 SQVTM and CDR2 ANQGSEA. The CDR3 length is 12 residues.

This chain uses TRBV7-9 with TRBJ2-5; 8 bases agree with TRBD2. The CDR3 consists of 16 residues. Germline CDR1 reads SEHNR; CDR2 reads FQNEAQ (reference sequence). Trimming removed 5 bases from V and 2 bases from J; junction bases left unmatched: 10. In DNA, the CDR3 is TGTGCCAGCAGCCCCAGGAGCGGGAGCGAGCAAGAGACCCAGTACTTC. Translating it yields CASSPRSGSEQETQYF.

The J gene is TRBJ2-5, the V gene TRBV28; 7 bases are a match to TRBD1. Looked up from germline, CDR1 is MDHEN and CDR2 is SYDVKM. The trim removed 11 bases at V and 5 bases at J, leaving 8 bases unmatched. The CDR3 is 12 residues long. In DNA, the CDR3 is TGTGCCTCTCTAAGGACAGGCGAGACCCAGTACTTC. The encoded protein is CASLRTGETQYF.

The chain's CDR3 is CASVKPLGQGYNEQFF. As DNA, the CDR3 is TGTGCCAGCGTAAAGCCCCTCGGACAGGGTTACAATGAGCAGTTCTTC. The rearrangement uses TRBV27 and TRBJ2-1, with TRBD1 matching 8 bases. Trimming cost V 8 bases and J 4 bases; bases outside gene matches: 13. The CDR3 length is 16 residues. Germline CDR1 reads MNHEY; CDR2 reads SMNVEV (reference sequence).

The chain employs TRBV4-3 and TRBJ2-1; 9 nucleotides match TRBD1. J was trimmed by 2 bases and V by 6 bases; bases with no gene match: 5. Germline CDR1 LGHNA, CDR2 YSLEER. This CDR3 contains 15 residues. In DNA form, the CDR3 reads TGCGCCAGCAGTAGAGGGACAGGGACCTACAATGAGCAGTTCTTC. It yields the protein CASSRGTGTYNEQFF.

This clone appeared once. In DNA, the CDR3 is TGTGCCAGCAGTCAGGGACTAGCGGCCTACGAGCAGTACTTC. Translated: CASSQGLAAYEQYF. V usage is TRBV27 and J usage is TRBJ2-7; 11 bases align to TRBD2. The length of the CDR3 is 14 residues. V shed 5 bases, J shed 2 bases, and the junction held 2 bases outside the gene matches. CDR1 is MNHEY, CDR2 SMNVEV, per germline (reference sequence).

The chain combines TRBV28 with TRBJ2-6, with D possibly being TRBD1 (5 bases). Germline V gene lookup returns CDR1 MDHEN and CDR2 SYDVKM. CDR3 length: 17 residues. V shed 3 bases and J shed 0 bases, with 12 bases lying between them. The CDR3, as DNA: TGTGCCAGCAGTTTGCAGGGTTTACTCTCTGGGGCCAACGTCCTGACTTTC. Its protein is CASSLQGLLSGANVLTF.

Only one count was recorded for this clone. The V call is TRBV5-4, the J call TRBJ2-1, with 10 nucleotides matching TRBD2. The germline V gene has CDR1 SGHNT and CDR2 YYREEE (reference sequence). V gave up 4 bases and J gave up 6 bases; unmatched junction bases: 7. The CDR3 sequence is 15 residues long. CDR3 sequence reads: CASSPPASGSNEQFF. The CDR3 DNA follows: TGTGCCAGCAGCCCACCGGCTAGCGGGAGCAATGAGCAGTTCTTC.

The chain joins TRBV4-2 to TRBJ2-1, with 10 bases matching TRBD2. The CDR3 contains 16 residues. Germline V gives CDR1 LGHNA, CDR2 YNFKEQ. The ends lost 3 bases at V and 5 bases at J; junction bases unmatched: 7. The CDR3 here is CASSHETSGKNNEQFF. The CDR3 coding sequence is TGTGCCAGCAGCCACGAAACTAGCGGGAAGAACAATGAGCAGTTCTTC.

The CDR3 region is CAWSVPGIYSNQPQHF. DNA of the CDR3: TGTGCCTGGAGTGTACCGGGGATTTATAGCAATCAGCCCCAGCATTTT. The gene calls are TRBV30 and TRBJ1-5; D uncertain. This CDR3 region has 16 residues. Germline V gives CDR1 GTSNPN, CDR2 SVGIG (reference sequence). Trimming stripped 0 bases from V and 0 bases from J, with 12 bases between.

This chain connects TRBV5-6 to TRBJ1-2; tentative D call: TRBD1 (6 bases). Per the germline V gene, CDR1 is SGHDT and CDR2 is YYEEEE. The CDR3 runs 13 residues. V lost 0 bases, J lost 8 bases, and 11 bases lay in between. Here the CDR3 reads CASSLVGGGGYTF. The CDR3 DNA follows: TGTGCCAGCAGCTTGGTAGGGGGTGGAGGCTACACCTTC.

This clone was counted a single time. The chain carries TRBV9 and TRBJ2-1, with D perhaps TRBD1 (7 bases). With 0 bases removed from V and 8 bases from J, the gap between germline ends came to 15 bases. Germline V gene lookup returns CDR1 SGDLS and CDR2 YYNGEE. The CDR3 sequence is 15 residues long. CDR3 coding DNA: TGTGCCAGCAGCGTAGAGGGACTTCAGGGGGATGAGCAGTTCTTC. Translating it yields CASSVEGLQGDEQFF.

V gene TRBV7-8 combines with J gene TRBJ2-1, with TRBD2 as a possible D gene (6 bases). The CDR3 has 14 amino acids. Trimming stripped 1 base from V and 8 bases from J, with 12 bases between. In germline, CDR1 is SGHVS, CDR2 FQNEAQ. The CDR3 is CASSLDHQRDEQFF. CDR3 DNA: TGTGCCAGCAGCTTAGATCATCAGCGGGATGAGCAGTTCTTC.

This rearrangement joins TRBV11-2 to TRBJ2-7, with 7 bases that match TRBD2. Looked up from germline, CDR1 is SGHAT and CDR2 is FQNNGV. The CDR3 sequence is 16 residues long. The V gene end was trimmed by 4 bases and the J gene end by 7 bases; junction bases not matched to a gene: 16. For the CDR3, the DNA is TGTGCCAGCAGCTGGCACCCCGGGACTACCTCTCTGGAGCAGTACTTC. Its protein product is CASSWHPGTTSLEQYF.

The rearrangement uses TRBV18 and TRBJ1-1; D call uncertain. V lost 0 bases and J 2 bases, leaving 13 bases between the germline ends. The germline V gene has CDR1 KGHSH and CDR2 LQKENI. This CDR3 comprises 16 residues. The CDR3 reads CASSPPSGRPNTEAFF. The CDR3 DNA follows: TGTGCCAGCTCACCACCATCGGGGAGGCCTAACACTGAAGCTTTCTTT.

The V call is TRBV6-5, the J call TRBJ1-2; possibly TRBD1 for D (5 bases). Germline CDR1 MNHEY, CDR2 SVGAGI. The CDR3 sequence is 15 residues long. Trimming removed 0 bases from V and 5 bases from J, with 13 bases in between. CDR3 sequence (DNA): TGTGCCAGCAGTTACTCGATCGGGGGAGGGTATGGCTACACCTTC. As protein: CASSYSIGGGYGYTF.

V is TRBV5-6 and J is TRBJ2-3; perhaps TRBD1 as D (6 bases). Germline V CDR1 and CDR2: SGHDT, YYEEEE. The CDR3 is 16 amino acids. Trimming left V 0 bases short and J 1 base short, with 12 bases between. CDR3 DNA sequence: TGTGCCAGCAGCTTGGCGTGGGGGCGGGGCACAGATACGCAGTATTTT. Protein sequence: CASSLAWGRGTDTQYF.

V is TRBV7-8 and J is TRBJ1-5, with 9 bases identical to TRBD1. Germline-derived CDR1 and CDR2 are SGHVS and FQNEAQ. The CDR3 extends over 15 amino acids. With V trimmed by 5 bases and J by 7 bases, 9 bases remained unmatched. CDR3 sequence: CASSGRQGGKQPQHF. As DNA, the CDR3 is TGTGCCAGCAGCGGAAGACAGGGGGGGAAGCAGCCCCAGCATTTT.

The chain is built from TRBV28 and TRBJ1-2; D is uncertain. The V gene lost 1 base and the J gene lost 5 bases, with 20 bases spanning the gap. The V gene's germline CDR1 is MDHEN and CDR2 SYDVKM. CDR3 length: 17 residues. As DNA, the CDR3 is TGTGCCAGCAGTTTATCCGAAAACACACAAGGGAGATATGGCTACACCTTC. Translated, it gives CASSLSENTQGRYGYTF.

The chain links TRBV6-1 to TRBJ2-1; 8 bases map to TRBD2. Germline values: CDR1 MNHNS, CDR2 SASEGT. CDR3 length: 12 residues. The V and J ends lost 5 bases and 10 bases, in that order; junction bases with no gene match: 4. DNA of the CDR3: TGTGCCAGCAGTCGAGCGGGAGAAGAGCAGTTCTTC. It codes for CASSRAGEEQFF.

This chain links TRBV21-1 with TRBJ2-2; the table calls TRBD1, which could not be checked here. TRBV21-1 is a pseudogene segment. The CDR3 is 17 residues long. CDR3 bases: TGTGCCAGCAGCAATATCTTGTCGGACAGGGTCACCGGGGAGCTGTTTTTT. It encodes CASSNILSDRVTGELFF.

The chain links TRBV10-1 to TRBJ2-1, with D possibly being TRBD1 (5 bases). This CDR3 region has 14 residues. Germline V gene data show CDR1 as WNHNN and CDR2 as SYGVQD (reference sequence). V was trimmed by 7 bases and J by 6 bases, leaving 16 bases between them. DNA for the CDR3: TGCGCCAGCACCAACAGGCCCAGGGTCAATGAGCAGTTCTTC. The encoded protein is CASTNRPRVNEQFF.

The chain uses TRBV9 and TRBJ1-1; TRBD1 is a possible D gene (6 bases). This CDR3 is built from 15 residues. Germline V CDR1 and CDR2: SGDLS, YYNGEE. V was cut by 0 bases and J by 4 bases, with 13 bases left in between. This chain's CDR3 is CASSVGGRGFTEAFF. In DNA form, the CDR3 reads TGTGCCAGCAGCGTAGGGGGGCGGGGGTTCACTGAAGCTTTCTTT.

This chain links TRBV9 with TRBJ2-7, with 12 bases that match TRBD2. CDR3 length: 17 residues. Germline CDR1 reads SGDLS; CDR2 reads YYNGEE. The ends lost 2 bases at V and 6 bases at J; junction bases unmatched: 12. The DNA of the CDR3 is TGTGCCAGCAGCGTCGGACTAGCGGGATCCGCCCATGGCGAGCAGTACTTC. This encodes CASSVGLAGSAHGEQYF.

The chain links TRBV18 to TRBJ1-1; weak D call: TRBD1 (5 bases). V lost 6 bases, J lost 1 base, and 15 bases lay in between. Germline-derived CDR1 and CDR2 are KGHSH and LQKENI. The CDR3 length is 15 residues. CDR3 amino acids: CASSPLGVWNTEAFF. CDR3 in DNA: TGTGCCAGCTCGCCCCTAGGGGTATGGAACACTGAAGCTTTCTTT.